These 30 T cell receptor beta chains came from one sample sequenced in a study of cytotoxic CD8 clonotypes in ibrutinib-treated CLL. Measured with immunoSEQ multiplex PCR; TCRdb has only the in-frame clones, and not every one. Of 130,000 or so clones in the sample, 70% to 80% were seen once. The input for sequencing was PBMCs, taken after 12 months of ibrutinib treatment. The receptors were gathered from a human donor with chronic lymphocytic leukemia.

This clone was observed a handful of times. This chain joins TRBV6-5 and TRBJ2-3, with D perhaps given as TRBD1 or TRBD2 (5 bases each). Germline V gene data show CDR1 as MNHEY and CDR2 as SVGAGI. V lost 8 bases, J lost 7 bases, and 13 bases lay in between. The CDR3 consists of 12 residues. The CDR3 protein is CASGTLGYTQYF. The CDR3 nucleotides are TGTGCCAGCGGGACGCTAGGGTATACGCAGTATTTT.

This sequence joins TRBV5-5 and TRBJ1-3; no definite D call. V shed 4 bases and J shed 10 bases, with 15 bases lying between them. The germline V gene has CDR1 SGHKS and CDR2 YYEKEE (reference sequence). The CDR3 loop spans 13 amino acids. This CDR3 reads CASSQEPLSTIYF. The CDR3 DNA sequence: TGTGCCAGCAGCCAAGAACCCCTAAGTACCATATATTTT.

About this clone: The sample holds other DNA sequences that translate to the same CDR3. CDR3 loop: CASSLGGRETQYF. CDR3 in DNA: TGTGCCAGTAGTTTAGGGGGGCGAGAGACCCAGTACTTC. This chain links TRBV19 with TRBJ2-5; D may match TRBD1 or TRBD2 (6 bases each). Looked up from germline, CDR1 is LNHDA and CDR2 is SQIVND (reference sequence). The CDR3 is 13 residues long. V was cut by 5 bases and J by 4 bases, with 11 bases left in between.

This clone was recorded once. One end of the junction fails to match germline, which may point to a read error. V and J are TRBV7-3 and TRBJ2-1; tentative D call: TRBD2 (6 bases). Per the germline V gene, CDR1 is SGHTA and CDR2 is FQGTGA. The CDR3 is made up of 13 amino acids. The CDR3 reads CASSLTLAHEQFF. The DNA for the CDR3 is TGTGCCAGCAGCCTAACCCTAGCGCATGAGCAGTTCTTC.

The chain is built from TRBV6-4 and TRBJ2-7, with unresolved D. Trimming stripped 0 bases from V and 1 base from J, with 19 bases between. There are 18 residues in the CDR3. Germline V CDR1 and CDR2: MRHNA, SNTAGT. DNA of the CDR3: TGTGCCAGCAGTGACTCAGTCGTAGCCCCTTCTATTTCCTACGAGCAGTACTTC. Its protein is CASSDSVVAPSISYEQYF.

About this clone itself: This same CDR3 is encoded by further DNA sequences in the sample. The V call is TRBV28, the J call TRBJ2-7, with D unclear. Germline V gene sequence: CDR1 MDHEN, CDR2 SYDVKM. This CDR3 comprises 11 residues. Trimming pared 8 bases from V and 1 base from J, leaving 6 bases between. The CDR3 bases are TGTGCCAGCTCCGGATCCTACGAGCAGTACTTC. Residues: CASSGSYEQYF.

This sequence joins TRBV15 and TRBJ2-7; 7 bases map to TRBD1. J lost 2 bases, V lost 5 bases, and 9 bases had no gene match. CDR1 is LNHNV and CDR2 is YYDKDF in the germline V gene (reference sequence). This CDR3 has 15 residues. The CDR3 reads CATSASRDSAYEQYF. The CDR3 DNA is TGTGCCACCAGCGCTTCGAGGGACAGTGCCTACGAGCAGTACTTC. The full variable domain, with the rest looked up from reference TRBV15 and TRBJ2-7, is DAMVIQNPRYQVTQFGKPVTLSCSQTLNHNVMYWYQQKSSQAPKLLFHYYDKDFNNEADTPDNFQSRRPNTSFCFLDIRSPGLGDTAMYLCATSASRDSAYEQYFGPGTRLTVT.

The chain couples TRBV7-2 to TRBJ1-1, with 9 positions matching TRBD1. Germline lookup yields CDR1 SGHTA and CDR2 FQGNSA. V lost 5 bases, J lost 4 bases, and 5 bases stayed unmatched. CDR3 length: 14 residues. The CDR3 reads CASSRRTGATEAFF. In nucleotides, the CDR3 is TGTGCCAGCAGCCGAAGGACAGGGGCCACTGAAGCTTTCTTT.

The V gene is TRBV7-8, the J gene TRBJ1-2; 10 nucleotides line up with TRBD1. This CDR3 has 15 residues. V lost 4 bases to trimming and J lost 4 bases; unmatched junction nucleotides: 6. Germline CDR1 is SGHVS and CDR2 is FQNEAQ. CDR3 protein: CASSSRTGGVYGYTF. The CDR3 nucleotides read TGTGCCAGCAGCTCCCGGACAGGGGGTGTCTATGGCTACACCTTC.

This chain uses TRBV28 with TRBJ2-3; perhaps D is TRBD1 or TRBD2 (6 bases each). Germline-derived CDR1 and CDR2 are MDHEN and SYDVKM. V was clipped by 2 bases and J by 6 bases, with 15 bases between them. This CDR3 comprises 15 residues. CDR3 coding DNA: TGTGCCAGCAGTTTAGGTCTTAGGGGGGTTGATACGCAGTATTTT. Protein sequence: CASSLGLRGVDTQYF. Full variable domain (outside the CDR3, taken from reference TRBV28 and TRBJ2-3): DVKVTQSSRYLVKRTGEKVFLECVQDMDHENMFWYRQDPGLGLRLIYFSYDVKMKEKGDIPEGYSVSREKKERFSLILESASTNQTSMYLCASSLGLRGVDTQYFGPGTRLTVL.

The rearrangement links TRBV4-3 to TRBJ2-7; TRBD1 aligns across 10 bases. This CDR3 region has 16 residues. Per germline, CDR1 LGHNA and CDR2 YSLEER. Losses at the gene ends were 5 bases for V and 2 bases for J; bases not matched to a gene: 9. Here the CDR3 DNA reads TGCGCCAGCAGCTTTTCGGGGACAGGGGAAACCTACGAGCAGTACTTC. Protein sequence: CASSFSGTGETYEQYF.

J is TRBJ1-1 and V is TRBV6-1, with D perhaps matching TRBD1 (5 bases). V lost 1 base to trimming and J lost 4 bases, with 10 bases between them. The germline V gene encodes CDR1 MNHNS and CDR2 SASEGT. This CDR3 is built from 14 residues. The CDR3 loop reads CASSEEGPSTEAFF. The CDR3 nucleotides read TGTGCCAGCAGTGAAGAGGGACCGAGCACTGAAGCTTTCTTT.

The rearrangement joins TRBV29-1 to TRBJ1-3; no clear D gene. V was pared by 7 bases and J by 4 bases, with 8 bases between. Germline CDR1 and CDR2: SQVTM and ANQGSEA. This CDR3 region has 11 residues. The CDR3 loop reads CSALQGNTIYF. The CDR3 coding sequence is TGCAGCGCTTTACAGGGAAACACCATATATTTT.

This clone appeared a few times. Mismatch with germline at one junction end may stem from a read error. The rearrangement links TRBV5-5 to TRBJ2-7; either TRBD1 or TRBD2 may fit D (6 bases each). The germline V gene encodes CDR1 SGHKS and CDR2 YYEKEE (reference sequence). This CDR3 contains 12 residues. DNA of the CDR3: TGTGCCAGCAGGCCCCCCCGGGGGCCTCAGCACTTC. The encoded protein is CASRPPRGPQHF.

This chain joins TRBV28 and TRBJ1-5, with D unclear. Trimming pared 8 bases from V and 4 bases from J, leaving 12 bases between. The CDR3 has 13 residues. CDR1 is MDHEN, CDR2 SYDVKM, per germline. CDR3 amino acids: CASLLSVNQPQHF. For the CDR3, the DNA is TGTGCCAGCTTACTTTCGGTTAATCAGCCCCAGCATTTT.

The genes are TRBV19 and TRBJ1-2; D gene ambiguous. This CDR3 is built from 14 residues. Per germline, CDR1 LNHDA and CDR2 SQIVND (reference sequence). V lost 3 bases to trimming and J lost 2 bases, with 10 bases between them. The CDR3 region has the DNA TGTGCCAGTAGTATTGACGGAACAAACTATGGCTACACCTTC. This sequence encodes CASSIDGTNYGYTF.

This clone was picked up one time. The V and J genes are TRBV4-1 and TRBJ2-3; tentative D call: TRBD2 (6 bases). This CDR3 has 16 amino acids. V was trimmed by 4 bases and J by 0 bases, leaving 14 bases between them. Germline values: CDR1 MGHRA, CDR2 YSYEKL. Here the CDR3 DNA reads TGCGCCAGCAGCCTAGTAGCGGCTTCTAGCACAGATACGCAGTATTTT. Its protein is CASSLVAASSTDTQYF.

The CDR3 reads CASSAPTGAVNEQFF. The DNA for the CDR3 is TGTGCCAGCAGCGCCCCGACAGGGGCGGTCAATGAGCAGTTCTTC. V usage is TRBV9 and J usage is TRBJ2-1; TRBD1 agrees at 8 bases. The V gene end was trimmed by 3 bases and the J gene end by 6 bases; junction bases not matched to a gene: 8. The CDR3 is 15 residues long. Germline V gene lookup returns CDR1 SGDLS and CDR2 YYNGEE.

In this sample, this clone turned up many times. Other DNA sequences in the sample encode the same CDR3. The CDR3 DNA reads as TGCGCCAGCAGCCAGGGAAGCGGGAGGGCCTACAATGAGCAGTTCTTC. Protein sequence: CASSQGSGRAYNEQFF. The V gene is TRBV4-1, the J gene TRBJ2-1; the match to TRBD2 covers 10 bases. Germline V CDR1 and CDR2: MGHRA, YSYEKL. Trimming cost V 3 bases and J 2 bases; bases outside gene matches: 4. The CDR3 sequence is 16 residues long.

The chain carries TRBV21-1 and TRBJ2-7. TRBV21-1 is listed as a pseudogene. The CDR3 length is 14 residues. CDR3 loop: CASSKVNESYEQYF. Here the CDR3 DNA reads TGTGCCAGCAGCAAAGTAAACGAATCCTACGAGCAGTACTTC.

The genes are TRBV11-2 and TRBJ2-7, with 8 positions matching TRBD1. Germline CDR1 is SGHAT and CDR2 is FQNNGV. V lost 2 bases, J lost 4 bases, and 10 bases stayed unmatched. The CDR3 extends over 16 amino acids. The CDR3 here is CASSLNGQGAPYEQYF. In DNA form, the CDR3 reads TGTGCCAGCAGCTTAAATGGTCAGGGGGCCCCGTACGAGCAGTACTTC.

This clone was recorded a few times. This rearrangement joins TRBV7-9 to TRBJ2-7, with 12 bases identical to TRBD1. The germline gives CDR1 SEHNR, CDR2 FQNEAQ (reference sequence). J was trimmed by 4 bases and V by 5 bases; bases with no gene match: 6. The CDR3 length is 15 residues. The CDR3 protein is CASSTPGQGAYEQYF. The CDR3 bases are TGTGCCAGCAGCACACCGGGACAGGGGGCTTACGAGCAGTACTTC.

The V gene is TRBV7-2, the J gene TRBJ1-2; no reliable D call. V was trimmed by 4 bases and J by 4 bases, leaving 7 bases between them. Germline CDR1 reads SGHTA; CDR2 reads FQGNSA. The CDR3 extends over 12 amino acids. CDR3 residues: CASSSEIYGYTF. CDR3 coding DNA: TGTGCCAGCAGCTCAGAAATCTATGGCTACACCTTC.

Only one count was recorded for this clone. This chain uses TRBV4-3 with TRBJ1-5, with 7 bases that match TRBD1. The V segment lost 0 bases and the J segment 5 bases; nucleotides outside the gene matches: 4. The CDR3 has 15 amino acids. The germline V gene encodes CDR1 LGHNA and CDR2 YSLEER. CDR3 nucleotide sequence: TGCGCCAGCAGCCAAGAGGAGGACAGGTATCAGCCCCAGCATTTT. Its protein product is CASSQEEDRYQPQHF.

The chain couples TRBV19 to TRBJ1-5; the match to TRBD1 covers 11 bases. The CDR3 loop spans 15 amino acids. Germline CDR1 LNHDA, CDR2 SQIVND (reference sequence). Trimming took 5 bases from V and 5 from J; bases not matched to a gene: 5. In DNA form, the CDR3 reads TGTGCCAGTAGTGCCGGACAGGGGGCCTATCAGCCCCAGCATTTT. Its protein product is CASSAGQGAYQPQHF.

The CDR3 DNA sequence: TGTGCCAGCAGCCAATCGGCGGGGGCGCGAGGAAACACCATATATTTT. This encodes CASSQSAGARGNTIYF. The V and J genes are TRBV16 and TRBJ1-3; maybe TRBD1 (6 bases). This CDR3 is built from 16 residues. V was clipped by 0 bases and J by 4 bases, with 13 bases between them. Germline CDR1 KGHSY, CDR2 FQNENV.

This clone was seen more than once but under ten times. The rearrangement links TRBV2 to TRBJ2-1; 9 bases align to TRBD2. With 6 bases clipped from V and 6 bases from J, the junction kept 12 bases outside the gene matches. CDR3 length: 16 amino acids. Germline V lookup: CDR1 SNHLY, CDR2 FYNNEI. The CDR3 sequence is CASSPPARGGGNEQFF. The CDR3 DNA reads as TGTGCCAGCAGCCCTCCCGCGCGGGGGGGCGGCAATGAGCAGTTCTTC. Filled out from reference TRBV2 and TRBJ2-1, the complete variable domain reads EPEVTQTPSHQVTQMGQEVILRCVPISNHLYFYWYRQILGQKVEFLVSFYNNEISEKSEIFDDQFSVERPDGSNFTLKIRSTKLEDSAMYFCASSPPARGGGNEQFFGPGTRLTVL.

The chain has TRBV30 and TRBJ1-2; 9 nucleotides line up with TRBD1. V dropped 8 bases and J dropped 5; count of bases not matched to a gene: 9. Per the germline V gene, CDR1 is GTSNPN and CDR2 is SVGIG (reference sequence). The CDR3 runs 13 residues. CDR3 loop: CARLGQGGYGYTF. The CDR3 region has the DNA TGTGCCAGACTGGGACAGGGTGGGTATGGCTACACCTTC.

The V and J genes are TRBV11-1 and TRBJ1-1, with D hard to call. V was cut by 5 bases and J by 1 base, with 8 bases left in between. CDR3 length: 13 amino acids. CDR1 is SGHAT and CDR2 is FQDESV in the germline V gene (reference sequence). The CDR3 here is CASSLNENTEAFF. The CDR3 DNA sequence: TGTGCCAGCAGCCTAAATGAGAACACTGAAGCTTTCTTT.

The chain carries TRBV5-6 and TRBJ2-1, with a possible D match to TRBD1 (5 bases). This CDR3 has 15 amino acids. V was shortened by 2 bases and J by 0 bases, with 9 bases between the two germline ends. Germline CDR1 is SGHDT and CDR2 is YYEEEE. This CDR3 reads CASSFGQSSYNEQFF. CDR3 in DNA: TGTGCCAGCAGCTTTGGACAAAGCTCCTACAATGAGCAGTTCTTC.